This T cell receptor (beta chain) was captured in a study of beta chain features in type 1 diabetes. Study findings and constraints: There was a moderate but significant shortening of TCRB CDR3s in all four CD4+ subsets of Type 1 diabetes patients.

Averaging approximately 0.11 L, one heparinised blood draw came from each individual donor. Expressed TCRB transcripts were sequenced because the entire RNA isolate underwent reverse transcription. Some clones are missing from TCRdb's copy, which holds only in-frame ones; the method was immunoSEQ multiplex PCR. The sample contains about 700,000 clones, around an eighth of which appear only once. This clone was seen a handful of times. The target antigen is unknown. The sequenced sample consisted of naive CD4+ T cells from blood. This clonotype was obtained from a young man with type 1 diabetes.

The CDR3, as DNA: TGCGCCAGCAGCTGGGCTAGCGGGGAACCCTACGAGCAGTACTTC. Residues: CASSWASGEPYEQYF. V usage is TRBV5-1 and J usage is TRBJ2-7, with 9 positions matching TRBD2. CDR3 length: 15 amino acids. Germline CDR1 reads SGHRS; CDR2 reads YFSETQ. V dropped 3 bases and J dropped 2; count of bases not matched to a gene: 6. Supplemented by reference TRBV5-1 and TRBJ2-7, the full variable domain reads KAGVTQTPRYLIKTRGQQVTLSCSPISGHRSVSWYQQTPGQGLQFLFEYFSETQRNKGNFPGRFSGRQFSNSRSEMNVSTLELGDSALYLCASSWASGEPYEQYFGPGTRLTVT.